One sample yielded the 15 T cell receptor beta chains listed below, sequenced in a study of CD8+CD57+ T cells in acquired aplastic anemia. For CDR3 and TCR beta VDJ profiling, genomic DNA was the template used. From the reads, TCRdb called clonotypes with MiXCR, one entry per CDR3 protein. The data contain a few hundred thousand distinct CDR3 sequences, under 80% of them seen just once; the ten biggest clones take up 3.5% to 4.5%. The sequenced material came from sorted CD4+, CD8+, or CD8+CD57+ T cells (not recorded which) from PBMCs. These receptors originate from a human donor in good health, serving as a control.

This clonotype was recorded many times. V and J are TRBV7-3 and TRBJ2-3; the D is unclear. V lost 3 bases, J lost 6 bases, and 7 bases lay in between. The germline V gene encodes CDR1 SGHTA and CDR2 FQGTGA. This CDR3 region has 12 residues. This chain's CDR3 is CASSFSRDTQYF. The CDR3 DNA sequence: TGTGCCAGCAGCTTCTCGAGGGATACGCAGTATTTT.

The chain joins TRBV5-1 to TRBJ2-7; 8 bases align to TRBD1. V gave up 2 bases and J gave up 9 bases; unmatched junction bases: 4. Germline V gene data show CDR1 as SGHRS and CDR2 as YFSETQ. This CDR3 has 12 amino acids. The CDR3 DNA follows: TGCGCCAGCAGCTTTGACAGGGGCGCGCAGTACTTC. Its translation is CASSFDRGAQYF.

This clonotype was seen many times. This rearrangement joins TRBV4-2 to TRBJ1-2; the D is unclear. V was clipped by 0 bases and J by 8 bases, with 10 bases between them. The CDR3 covers 13 residues. The germline V gene has CDR1 LGHNA and CDR2 YNFKEQ. In DNA, the CDR3 is TGTGCCAGCAGCCAAGATCAAGGGTCCGGCTACACCTTC. Protein: CASSQDQGSGYTF.

This clonotype was counted at least ten times. The chain carries TRBV5-5 and TRBJ1-1; D ambiguous. Germline V gene lookup returns CDR1 SGHKS and CDR2 YYEKEE (reference sequence). Trimming removed 7 bases at V and 1 base at J, with 11 bases between. The CDR3 length is 13 residues. The CDR3 region is CASRLQRNTEAFF. DNA of the CDR3: TGTGCCAGCCGGCTACAGCGGAACACTGAAGCTTTCTTT. Full variable domain (rest looked up from reference TRBV5-5 and TRBJ1-1): DAGVTQSPTHLIKTRGQQVTLRCSPISGHKSVSWYQQVLGQGPQFIFQYYEKEERGRGNFPDRFSARQFPNYSSELNVNALLLGDSALYLCASRLQRNTEAFFGQGTRLTVV.

The chain links TRBV12-5 to TRBJ1-5, with D perhaps TRBD1 (6 bases). Germline V gives CDR1 LGHNT, CDR2 FRNRAP. CDR3 length equals 14 residues. CDR3 sequence: CASSGQGYNQPQHF. In DNA form, the CDR3 reads TGTGCCAGCAGTGGCCAGGGGTACAATCAGCCCCAGCATTTT.

This chain connects TRBV12-3 or TRBV12-4 to TRBJ2-5; 8 nucleotides agree with TRBD1. The CDR3 covers 13 residues. The CDR3 DNA sequence: TGTGTCAACCATATACAGGGGGGAGAGACCCAGTACTTC. Protein product: CVNHIQGGETQYF.

This chain uses TRBV2 with TRBJ2-5, with D perhaps TRBD1 or TRBD2 (5 bases each). Germline V CDR1 and CDR2: SNHLY, FYNNEI. Trimming took 4 bases from V and 5 from J, leaving 11 bases between them. The CDR3 is 13 amino acids. CDR3 DNA: TGTGCCAGCAGTGTGAGGGGTGTGGAGACCCAGTACTTC. It yields the protein CASSVRGVETQYF.

Notes on this clonotype: The germline gene is not matched at one end of the junction; a read error may be the cause. V usage is TRBV19 and J usage is TRBJ1-6; D perhaps matches TRBD1 (5 bases). Germline V gene sequence: CDR1 LNHDA, CDR2 SQIVND (reference sequence). The CDR3 totals 14 residues. This chain's CDR3 is CASSIDSPGGLLHF. CDR3 DNA: TGCGCCAGTAGTATAGATTCTCCGGGGGGACTCCTCCACTTT.

V gene TRBV20-1 combines with J gene TRBJ1-5; D unclear. Germline V gene sequence: CDR1 DFQATT, CDR2 SNEGSKA (reference sequence). The CDR3 spans 15 residues. Trimming removed 6 bases at V and 5 bases at J, with 20 bases between. In DNA form, the CDR3 reads TGCAGTGCGGAGGTACAAACTAGCACAGATCAGCCCCAGCATTTT. Residues: CSAEVQTSTDQPQHF.

There are many counts of this clonotype. This rearrangement joins TRBV2 to TRBJ1-1; 11 bases align to TRBD1. The CDR3 length is 13 residues. Germline CDR1 is SNHLY and CDR2 is FYNNEI. Germline trimming cut 6 bases from V and 7 bases from J; bases unmatched to any gene: 4. The CDR3 is CASRGQGEGEAFF. The CDR3 bases are TGTGCCAGCAGGGGACAGGGGGAGGGTGAAGCTTTCTTT.

The V call is TRBV7-2, the J call TRBJ2-7, with D perhaps TRBD1 or TRBD2 (6 bases each). CDR1 is SGHTA and CDR2 is FQGNSA in the germline V gene. The CDR3 is 13 amino acids. Between the trimmed V and J ends, which lost 4 bases and 11 bases, there was a span of 18 bases. The CDR3: CASSCSGWGAEYF. As DNA, the CDR3 is TGTGCCAGCAGCTGCTCGGGGTGGGGGGCGGAGTACTTC.

This clonotype was counted a single time. Since the CDR3 does not end with the conserved phenylalanine or tryptophan, this likely comes from a read error. No DNA is shown, since the ends of the CDR3 on it are uncertain; the CDR3 is the one TCRdb lists. This rearrangement joins TRBV7-9 to TRBJ1-2; the table's D call of TRBD1 was not tested on the DNA. The CDR3 length equals 13 residues, ends included. Germline assignment: CDR1 SEHNR and CDR2 FQNEAQ (reference sequence). The CDR3 loop is CASRIAGAGGYNE.

With respect to this clonotype: Lacking the conserved final phenylalanine or tryptophan, this CDR3 likely reflects a read error. DNA of the CDR3: TGTGCCACCAGCAGGGAAAGGGGTCGTAATTGCTACACCCAC. Translation: CATSRERGRNCYTH. The chain is built from TRBV15 and TRBJ1-2; tentative D call: TRBD1 (5 bases). The CDR3 loop spans 14 amino acids. Per germline, CDR1 LNHNV and CDR2 YYDKDF (reference sequence). The V and J ends lost 3 bases and 9 bases respectively, with 17 bases between them.

This clonotype was counted between two and nine times. The chain is built from TRBV15 and TRBJ1-2; no clear D gene. CDR1 is LNHNV and CDR2 is YYDKDF in the germline V gene (reference sequence). With 1 base removed from V and 4 bases from J, the gap between germline ends came to 4 bases. This CDR3 spans 12 amino acids. The CDR3 bases are TGTGCCACCAGCAGAGGGGCCTATGGCTACACCTTC. Protein: CATSRGAYGYTF.

This chain uses TRBV19 with TRBJ1-5; D is undetermined. The V end was cut by 0 bases, the J end by 3 bases, with 9 bases between. Germline-derived CDR1 and CDR2 are LNHDA and SQIVND (reference sequence). The CDR3 contains 15 residues. CDR3 residues: CASSIDGVSNQPQHF. The CDR3, as DNA: TGTGCCAGTAGTATAGATGGGGTTTCCAATCAGCCCCAGCATTTT.